The 20 T cell receptor beta chains listed next were all sequenced from one sample in a study of graft-versus-host responses after intestinal transplantation (dated by TCRdb to the early 2020s). The time point label for this specimen denotes: cells obtained before transplantation from donor or recipient. Which antigens these TCRs recognize remains unknown. Library preparation was by the immunoSEQ multiplex PCR assay. The table comes from immuneACCESS by way of TCRdb, which keeps in-frame sequences with V and J called. Part of the clones is missing from these tables; in studies checked, under half for an unresolved V gene and the rest for unknown reasons. This sample is represented by about 73,000 clones; roughly 90% of them were singletons. The ten largest make up roughly 4% of the sample. This sample comprised unstimulated CD8+ T cells sorted from spleen or lymph node cells, obtained before transplant. The receptors shown here come from a human donor who was the organ donor for an intestinal transplant.

This chain joins TRBV5-1 and TRBJ2-3, with 7 nucleotides matching TRBD2. The germline V gene has CDR1 SGHRS and CDR2 YFSETQ. V shed 4 bases, J shed 2 bases, and the junction held 13 bases outside the gene matches. CDR3 length: 17 amino acids. This CDR3 is CASSVGLGGKNTDTQYF. DNA for the CDR3: TGCGCCAGCAGCGTTGGTCTCGGGGGGAAAAACACAGATACGCAGTATTTT.

The chain recombines TRBV7-8 with TRBJ2-7; 14 bases fit TRBD2. Germline-derived CDR1 and CDR2 are SGHVS and FQNEAQ. The length of the CDR3 is 19 residues. V lost 0 bases, J lost 0 bases, and 7 bases stayed unmatched. In DNA form, the CDR3 reads TGTGCCAGCAGCTTAGCCCCGGGACTAGCGGGGGTAAGCTCCTACGAGCAGTACGTC. As protein: CASSLAPGLAGVSSYEQYV.

The chain is built from TRBV7-8 and TRBJ2-1; a weak D match, TRBD2 (6 bases). The germline V gene encodes CDR1 SGHVS and CDR2 FQNEAQ. The CDR3 extends over 15 amino acids. V was trimmed by 3 bases and J by 5 bases, leaving 14 bases between them. The CDR3 DNA is TGTGCCAGCAGCTTGATGGGGGGATTCAACAATGAGCAGTTCTTC. Encoded protein: CASSLMGGFNNEQFF.

This chain uses TRBV18 with TRBJ2-7; tentative D call: TRBD1 (7 bases). Trimming left V 2 bases short and J 1 base short, with 12 bases between. The CDR3 loop spans 15 amino acids. Germline CDR1 is KGHSH and CDR2 is LQKENI. In nucleotides, the CDR3 is TGTGCCAGCTCACCAGCGGGACAGCCTTCCTACGAGCAGTACGTC. It specifies CASSPAGQPSYEQYV.

There are a few counts of this clone. The chain is built from TRBV6-1 and TRBJ2-3, with TRBD1 identical over 7 bases. Per the germline V gene, CDR1 is MNHNS and CDR2 is SASEGT. V lost 2 bases and J lost 4; bases outside the gene matches: 9. CDR3 length: 16 amino acids. In nucleotides, the CDR3 is TGTGCCAGCAGTGAATATCTTGAGGGGGCCGCAGATACGCAGTATTTT. Translation: CASSEYLEGAADTQYF.

The gene calls are TRBV15 and TRBJ2-1, with TRBD2 matching 13 bases. Per germline, CDR1 LNHNV and CDR2 YYDKDF (reference sequence). This CDR3 spans 20 amino acids. Germline trimming cut 0 bases from V and 0 bases from J; bases unmatched to any gene: 8. CDR3 sequence reads: CATSREGGLAGISSYNEQFF. The CDR3 coding sequence is TGTGCCACCAGCAGAGAGGGGGGACTAGCGGGAATTAGCTCCTACAATGAGCAGTTCTTC.

The V call is TRBV2, the J call TRBJ2-5; possible D gene TRBD2, 6 bases. Germline CDR1 is SNHLY and CDR2 is FYNNEI. The CDR3 is 17 residues long. V was clipped by 9 bases and J by 0 bases, with 23 bases between them. The CDR3, as DNA: TGTGCCAGGAGCAGTGGCGATGTCAGGGACTACCAAGAGACCCAGTACTTC. This gives the protein CARSSGDVRDYQETQYF.

This clone was recorded a few times. The chain couples TRBV28 to TRBJ1-4, with D possibly matching TRBD1 (5 bases). CDR3 length: 13 amino acids. Per the germline V gene, CDR1 is MDHEN and CDR2 is SYDVKM. V shed 5 bases and J shed 5 bases, with 9 bases lying between them. CDR3 region: CASSGHRNEKLFF. CDR3 DNA: TGTGCCAGCAGTGGACACAGGAATGAAAAACTGTTTTTT.

The genes are TRBV15 and TRBJ2-3; D is uncertain. The CDR3 totals 13 residues. V was clipped by 4 bases and J by 5 bases, with 10 bases between them. Germline V gene sequence: CDR1 LNHNV, CDR2 YYDKDF (reference sequence). The CDR3 coding sequence is TGTGCCACCAGCAAATCCTCCAGAGATACGCAGTATTTT. Protein sequence: CATSKSSRDTQYF.

V is TRBV9 and J is TRBJ2-5; 8 bases map to TRBD2. This CDR3 is 17 amino acids long. After removal of 0 bases from V and 4 bases from J, the junction contained 11 bases not matched to a gene. Germline V CDR1 and CDR2: SGDLS, YYNGEE. The CDR3 bases are TGTGCCAGCAGCGTAGCGGGGGGGCTCGGATTGGGAGAGACCCAGTACTTC. Amino acids: CASSVAGGLGLGETQYF.

The J gene is TRBJ1-2, the V gene TRBV4-1; tentatively, D is TRBD1 (5 bases). Trimming removed 0 bases from V and 7 bases from J, with 21 bases in between. This CDR3 region has 17 residues. Germline lookup yields CDR1 MGHRA and CDR2 YSYEKL. The CDR3 sequence is CASSQDSNGRDFLGYTF. As DNA, the CDR3 is TGCGCCAGCAGCCAAGATTCGAATGGCAGGGACTTCCTTGGCTACACCTTC.

The chain uses TRBV28 and TRBJ1-2; D is uncertain. V was trimmed by 2 bases and J by 6 bases, leaving 4 bases between them. Per germline, CDR1 MDHEN and CDR2 SYDVKM. The CDR3 contains 11 residues. In DNA form, the CDR3 reads TGTGCCAGCAGTTTAACAGATGGCTACACCTTC. This translates into CASSLTDGYTF.

The J gene is TRBJ2-7, the V gene TRBV11-2; D may be TRBD1 (6 bases). Trimming took off 1 base at V and 7 bases at J, with 17 bases between the two ends. The length of the CDR3 is 15 residues. Germline loops: CDR1 SGHAT, CDR2 FQNNGV. The CDR3 DNA reads TGTGCCAGCAGCTTAGGGGACAACACCCAGGAGGAGCAGTACGTC. Its protein is CASSLGDNTQEEQYV.

V gene TRBV27 combines with J gene TRBJ1-3; no reliable D call. From germline, CDR1 is MNHEY and CDR2 SMNVEV (reference sequence). The CDR3 is 13 residues long. The germline V and J ends were trimmed by 4 bases and 0 bases, with 4 bases remaining between them. DNA of the CDR3: TGTGCCAGCAGTTCAAACTCTGGAAACACCATATATTTT. Amino acid sequence: CASSSNSGNTIYF.

V and J are TRBV6-5 and TRBJ1-1; D gene unclear. The CDR3 length is 15 residues. Trimming removed 0 bases from V and 1 base from J, with 9 bases in between. Per the germline V gene, CDR1 is MNHEY and CDR2 is SVGAGI. The CDR3 DNA reads as TGTGCCAGCAGTTACTCGCGCGGTCGGAACACTGAAGCTTTCTTT. The encoded protein is CASSYSRGRNTEAFF.

The chain links TRBV4-2 to TRBJ2-5; the D gene is possibly TRBD2 (5 bases). Germline V gives CDR1 LGHNA, CDR2 YNFKEQ. The length of the CDR3 is 15 residues. Trimming left V 5 bases short and J 1 base short, with 14 bases between. CDR3 coding DNA: TGTGCCAGCAGCTCATCGGACGGGATCCAAGAGACCCAGTACTTC. It is translated as CASSSSDGIQETQYF.

The rearrangement uses TRBV28 and TRBJ1-2, with D perhaps matching TRBD1 (5 bases). The CDR3 loop spans 14 amino acids. The germline V and J ends were trimmed by 2 bases and 3 bases, with 10 bases remaining between them. Germline V CDR1 and CDR2: MDHEN, SYDVKM. The CDR3 DNA reads TGTGCCAGCAGTTTACGAGGGGAGGACTATGGCTACACCTTC. As protein: CASSLRGEDYGYTF.

This clone was seen a few times. The chain has TRBV5-4 and TRBJ1-2; D perhaps matches TRBD1 (5 bases). The ends were cut back, 4 bases at V and 2 bases at J, with 15 bases in the middle. Germline V CDR1 and CDR2: SGHNT, YYREEE (reference sequence). This CDR3 is 15 amino acids long. CDR3 loop: CASSPGTGENYGYTF. CDR3 sequence (DNA): TGTGCCAGCAGCCCCGGTACAGGTGAAAACTATGGCTACACCTTC.

This chain connects TRBV29-1 to TRBJ2-1, with D possibly matching TRBD2 (6 bases). Germline V gives CDR1 SQVTM, CDR2 ANQGSEA. V was shortened by 7 bases and J by 0 bases, with 19 bases between the two germline ends. This CDR3 has 16 amino acids. CDR3: CSATPAAGSSYNEQFF. The CDR3 DNA reads TGCAGCGCTACGCCCGCTGCGGGGAGCTCCTACAATGAGCAGTTCTTC.

CDR3 region: CASSSTSGGYNEQFF. CDR3 nucleotide sequence: TGTGCCAGCAGCTCGACTAGCGGGGGATACAATGAGCAGTTCTTC. The chain joins TRBV13 to TRBJ2-1, with TRBD2 matching over 12 bases. Germline CDR1 PRHDT, CDR2 FYEKMQ (reference sequence). This CDR3 contains 15 residues. The V gene end was trimmed by 4 bases and the J gene end by 4 bases; junction bases not matched to a gene: 2.